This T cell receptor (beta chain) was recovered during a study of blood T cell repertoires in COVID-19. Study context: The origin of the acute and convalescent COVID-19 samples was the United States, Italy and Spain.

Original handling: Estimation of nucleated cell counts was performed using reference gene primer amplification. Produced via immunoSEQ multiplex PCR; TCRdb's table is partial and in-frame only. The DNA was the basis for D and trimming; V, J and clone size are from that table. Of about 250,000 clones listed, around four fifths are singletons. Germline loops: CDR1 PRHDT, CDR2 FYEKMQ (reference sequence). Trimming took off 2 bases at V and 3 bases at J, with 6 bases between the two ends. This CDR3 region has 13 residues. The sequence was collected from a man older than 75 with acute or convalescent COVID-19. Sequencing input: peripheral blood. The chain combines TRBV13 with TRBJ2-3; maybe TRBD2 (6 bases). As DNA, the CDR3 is TGTGCCAGCAGCTTAAGCGGGACAGATACGCAGTATTTT. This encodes CASSLSGTDTQYF.